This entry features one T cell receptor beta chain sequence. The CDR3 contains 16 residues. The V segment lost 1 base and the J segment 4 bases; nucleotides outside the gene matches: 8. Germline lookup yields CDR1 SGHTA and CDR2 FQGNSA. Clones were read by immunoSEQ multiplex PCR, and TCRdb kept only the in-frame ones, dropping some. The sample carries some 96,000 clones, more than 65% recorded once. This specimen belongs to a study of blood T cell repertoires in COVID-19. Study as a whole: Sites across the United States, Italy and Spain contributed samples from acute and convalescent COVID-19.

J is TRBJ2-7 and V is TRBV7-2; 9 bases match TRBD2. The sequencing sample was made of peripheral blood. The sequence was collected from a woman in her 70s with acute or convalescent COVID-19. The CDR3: CASSLGASGVSYEQYF. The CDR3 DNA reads TGTGCCAGCAGCTTAGGTGCTAGCGGGGTTTCGTACGAGCAGTACTTC.